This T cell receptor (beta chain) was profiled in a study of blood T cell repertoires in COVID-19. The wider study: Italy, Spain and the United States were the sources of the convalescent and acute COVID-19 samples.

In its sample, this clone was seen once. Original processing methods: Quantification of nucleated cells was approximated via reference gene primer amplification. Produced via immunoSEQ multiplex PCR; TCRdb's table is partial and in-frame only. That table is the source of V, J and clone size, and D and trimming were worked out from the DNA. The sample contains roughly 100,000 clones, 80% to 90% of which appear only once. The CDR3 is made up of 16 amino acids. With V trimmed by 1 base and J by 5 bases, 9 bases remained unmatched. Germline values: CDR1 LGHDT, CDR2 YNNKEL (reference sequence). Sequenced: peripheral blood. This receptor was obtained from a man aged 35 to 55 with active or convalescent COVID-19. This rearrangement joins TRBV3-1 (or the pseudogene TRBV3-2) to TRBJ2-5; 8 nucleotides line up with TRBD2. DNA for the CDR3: TGTGCCAGCAGCCAAGGAACGGGACTAGTTCGCGAGACCCAGTACTTC. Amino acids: CASSQGTGLVRETQYF.